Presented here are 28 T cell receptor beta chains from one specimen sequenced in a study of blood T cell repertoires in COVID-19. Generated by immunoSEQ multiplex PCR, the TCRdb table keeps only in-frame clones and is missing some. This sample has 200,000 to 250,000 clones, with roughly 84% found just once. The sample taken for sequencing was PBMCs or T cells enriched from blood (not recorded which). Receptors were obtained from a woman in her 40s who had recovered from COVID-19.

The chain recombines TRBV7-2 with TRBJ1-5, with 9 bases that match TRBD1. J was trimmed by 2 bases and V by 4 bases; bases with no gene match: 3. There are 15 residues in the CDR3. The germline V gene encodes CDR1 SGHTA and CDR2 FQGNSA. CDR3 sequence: CASSSDRGGNQPQHF. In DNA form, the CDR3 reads TGTGCCAGCAGCTCCGACAGGGGGGGCAATCAGCCCCAGCATTTT.

The CDR3 DNA reads as TGTGCCAGCAGTTTATATTCCATAGGGGTGGACGATTCACCCCTCCACTTT. Encoded protein: CASSLYSIGVDDSPLHF. This rearrangement joins TRBV28 to TRBJ1-6, with D possibly being TRBD1 (5 bases). Trimming stripped 1 base from V and 8 bases from J, with 18 bases between. Germline values: CDR1 MDHEN, CDR2 SYDVKM. The CDR3 extends over 17 amino acids.

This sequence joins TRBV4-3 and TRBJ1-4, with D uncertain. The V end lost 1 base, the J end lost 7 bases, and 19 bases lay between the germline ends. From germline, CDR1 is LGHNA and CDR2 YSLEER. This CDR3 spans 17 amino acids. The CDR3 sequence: CASSQVARPGGFEKLFF. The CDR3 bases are TGCGCCAGCAGCCAAGTGGCCCGGCCAGGAGGTTTTGAAAAACTGTTTTTT.

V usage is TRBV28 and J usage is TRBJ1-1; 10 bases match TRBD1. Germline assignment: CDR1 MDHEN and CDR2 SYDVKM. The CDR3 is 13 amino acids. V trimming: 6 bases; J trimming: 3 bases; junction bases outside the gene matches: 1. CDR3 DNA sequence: TGTGCCAGCAGGGGACAGGGGCACACTGAAGCTTTCTTT. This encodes CASRGQGHTEAFF.

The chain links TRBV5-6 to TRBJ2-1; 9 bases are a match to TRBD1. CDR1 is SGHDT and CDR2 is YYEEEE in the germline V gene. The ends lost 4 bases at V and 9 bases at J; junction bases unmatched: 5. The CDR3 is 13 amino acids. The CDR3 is CASSPDRGGEQFF. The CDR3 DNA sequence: TGTGCCAGCAGCCCCGACAGGGGGGGTGAGCAGTTCTTC. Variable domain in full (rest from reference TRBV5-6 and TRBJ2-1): DAGVTQSPTHLIKTRGQQVTLRCSPKSGHDTVSWYQQALGQGPQFIFQYYEEEERQRGNFPDRFSGHQFPNYSSELNVNALLLGDSALYLCASSPDRGGEQFFGPGTRLTVL.

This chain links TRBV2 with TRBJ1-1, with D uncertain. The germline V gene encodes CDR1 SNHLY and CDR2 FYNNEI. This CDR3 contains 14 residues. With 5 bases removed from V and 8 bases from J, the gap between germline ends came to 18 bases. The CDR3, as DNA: TGTGCCAGCAGTACCCAATACCGAACACTAGAAGCTTTCTTT. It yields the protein CASSTQYRTLEAFF.

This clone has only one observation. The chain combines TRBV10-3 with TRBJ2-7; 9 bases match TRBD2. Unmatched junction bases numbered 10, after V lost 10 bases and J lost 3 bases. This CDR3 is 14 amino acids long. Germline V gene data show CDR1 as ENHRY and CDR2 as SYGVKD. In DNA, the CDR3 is TGTGCCACTTCCGGGACTAGCCAAATCTACGAGCAGTACGTC. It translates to CATSGTSQIYEQYV.

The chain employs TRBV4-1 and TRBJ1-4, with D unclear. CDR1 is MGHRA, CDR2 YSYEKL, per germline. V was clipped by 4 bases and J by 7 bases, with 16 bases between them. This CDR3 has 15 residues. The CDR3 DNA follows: TGCGCCAGCAGCCTTATGGACGGAGCGGTTGAAAAACTGTTTTTT. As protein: CASSLMDGAVEKLFF.

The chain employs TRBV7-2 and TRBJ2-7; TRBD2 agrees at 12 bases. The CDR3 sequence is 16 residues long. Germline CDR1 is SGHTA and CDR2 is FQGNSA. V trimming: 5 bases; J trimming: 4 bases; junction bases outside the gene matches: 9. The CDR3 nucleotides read TGTGCCAGCAGCCCGCCGAGACTAGCGGGAGAGTACGAGCAGTACGTC. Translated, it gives CASSPPRLAGEYEQYV.

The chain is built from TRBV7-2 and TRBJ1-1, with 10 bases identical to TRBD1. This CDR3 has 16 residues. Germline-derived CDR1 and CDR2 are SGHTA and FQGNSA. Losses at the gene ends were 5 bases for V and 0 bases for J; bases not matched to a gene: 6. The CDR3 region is CASSLRQGALNTEAFF. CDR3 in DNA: TGTGCCAGCAGCCTAAGACAGGGGGCTTTGAACACTGAAGCTTTCTTT.

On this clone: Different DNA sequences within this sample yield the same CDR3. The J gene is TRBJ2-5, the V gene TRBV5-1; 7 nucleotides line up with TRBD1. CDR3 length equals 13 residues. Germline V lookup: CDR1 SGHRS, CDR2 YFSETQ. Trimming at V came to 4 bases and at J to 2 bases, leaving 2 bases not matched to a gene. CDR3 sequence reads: CASSRGQQETQYF. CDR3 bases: TGCGCCAGCAGCCGGGGACAGCAAGAGACCCAGTACTTC.

The CDR3 sequence: CASSQGLGTNNQPQHF. The CDR3 region has the DNA TGTGCCAGCAGCCAAGGACTTGGGACAAATAATCAGCCCCAGCATTTT. This rearrangement joins TRBV3-1 (or the pseudogene TRBV3-2) to TRBJ1-5; TRBD1 is a possible D gene (6 bases). Germline-derived CDR1 and CDR2 are LGHDT and YNNKEL (reference sequence). V lost 1 base and J lost 4, with 14 bases in between. This CDR3 region has 16 residues.

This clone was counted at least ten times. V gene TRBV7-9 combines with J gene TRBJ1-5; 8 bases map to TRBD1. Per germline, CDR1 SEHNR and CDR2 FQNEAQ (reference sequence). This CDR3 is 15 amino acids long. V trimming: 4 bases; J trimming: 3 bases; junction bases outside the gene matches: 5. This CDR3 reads CASSSGGSHNQPQHF. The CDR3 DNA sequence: TGTGCCAGCAGCTCAGGGGGCAGTCACAATCAGCCCCAGCATTTT.

CDR3 protein: CASSLLSSGRSTDTQYF. Written as DNA, the CDR3 is TGTGCCAGCAGTTTATTATCTAGCGGGAGAAGCACAGATACGCAGTATTTT. V usage is TRBV27 and J usage is TRBJ2-3; 10 bases align to TRBD2. The germline V gene encodes CDR1 MNHEY and CDR2 SMNVEV (reference sequence). Unmatched junction bases numbered 4, after V lost 1 base and J lost 0 bases. The CDR3 sequence is 17 residues long.

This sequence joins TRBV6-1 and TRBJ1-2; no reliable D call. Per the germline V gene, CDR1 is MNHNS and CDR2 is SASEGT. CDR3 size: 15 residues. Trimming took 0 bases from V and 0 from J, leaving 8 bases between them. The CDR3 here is CASSEARPANYGYTF. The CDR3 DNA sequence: TGTGCCAGCAGTGAAGCGAGGCCCGCTAACTATGGCTACACCTTC.

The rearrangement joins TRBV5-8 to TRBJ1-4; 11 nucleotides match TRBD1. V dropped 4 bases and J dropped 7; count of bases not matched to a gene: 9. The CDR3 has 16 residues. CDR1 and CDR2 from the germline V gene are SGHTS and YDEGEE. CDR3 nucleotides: TGTGCCAGCAGCCTTGGACAGGGGGCGCACGGTGAAAAACTGTTTTTT. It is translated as CASSLGQGAHGEKLFF.

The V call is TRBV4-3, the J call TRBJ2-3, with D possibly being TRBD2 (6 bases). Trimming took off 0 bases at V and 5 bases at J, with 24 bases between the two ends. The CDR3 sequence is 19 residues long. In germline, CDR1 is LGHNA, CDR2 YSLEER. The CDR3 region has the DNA TGCGCCAGCAGCCAAGACGGCGGACTATCCGGAAGTGCGAGAGATACGCAGTATTTT. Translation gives CASSQDGGLSGSARDTQYF.

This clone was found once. The CDR3 sequence: CSVGLQGGTGELFF. The CDR3, as DNA: TGCAGCGTTGGTTTGCAGGGTGGCACCGGGGAGCTGTTTTTT. V usage is TRBV29-1 and J usage is TRBJ2-2, with a weak D call TRBD1 (5 bases). V was shortened by 4 bases and J by 4 bases, with 13 bases between the two germline ends. The CDR3 is 14 residues long. Germline CDR1 and CDR2: SQVTM and ANQGSEA.

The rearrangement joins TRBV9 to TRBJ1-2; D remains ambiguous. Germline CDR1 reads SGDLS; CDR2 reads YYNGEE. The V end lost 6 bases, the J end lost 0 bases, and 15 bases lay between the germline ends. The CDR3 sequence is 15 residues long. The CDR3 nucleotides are TGTGCCAGCACCCGAGGTGCCAAGTCTAACTATGGCTACACCTTC. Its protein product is CASTRGAKSNYGYTF.

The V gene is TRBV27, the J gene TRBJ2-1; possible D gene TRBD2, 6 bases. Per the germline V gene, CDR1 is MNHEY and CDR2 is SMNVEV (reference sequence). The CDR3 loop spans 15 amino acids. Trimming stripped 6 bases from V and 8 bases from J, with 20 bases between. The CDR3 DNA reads TGTGCCAGCAGCCGGGACTTCGGCCCCGTAGATGAGCAGTTCTTC. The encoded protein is CASSRDFGPVDEQFF.

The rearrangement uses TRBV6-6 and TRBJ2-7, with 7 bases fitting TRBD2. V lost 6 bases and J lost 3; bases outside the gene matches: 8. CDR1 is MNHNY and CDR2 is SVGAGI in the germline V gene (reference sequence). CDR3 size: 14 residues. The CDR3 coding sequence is TGTGCCAGCAGGATGTCGGGACTACGCTACGAGCAGTACTTC. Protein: CASRMSGLRYEQYF.

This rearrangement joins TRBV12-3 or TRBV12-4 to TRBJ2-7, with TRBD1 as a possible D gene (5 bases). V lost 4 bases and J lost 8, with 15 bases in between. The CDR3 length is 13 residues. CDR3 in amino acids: CASSSRQSGQQYV. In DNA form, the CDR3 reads TGTGCCAGCAGTTCCCGACAGTCGGGCCAGCAGTACGTC.

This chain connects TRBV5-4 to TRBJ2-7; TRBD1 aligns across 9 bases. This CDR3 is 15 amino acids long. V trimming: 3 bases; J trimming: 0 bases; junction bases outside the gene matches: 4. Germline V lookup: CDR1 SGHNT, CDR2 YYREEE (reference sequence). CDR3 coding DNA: TGTGCCAGCAGCTCCCGGGACAGGGTCTCCTACGAGCAGTACTTC. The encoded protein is CASSSRDRVSYEQYF.

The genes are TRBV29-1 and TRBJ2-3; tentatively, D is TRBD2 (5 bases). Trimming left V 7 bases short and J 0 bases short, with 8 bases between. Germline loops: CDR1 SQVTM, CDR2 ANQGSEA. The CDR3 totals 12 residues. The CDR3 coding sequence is TGCAGCGCGACTACTAGCACAGATACGCAGTATTTT. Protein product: CSATTSTDTQYF.

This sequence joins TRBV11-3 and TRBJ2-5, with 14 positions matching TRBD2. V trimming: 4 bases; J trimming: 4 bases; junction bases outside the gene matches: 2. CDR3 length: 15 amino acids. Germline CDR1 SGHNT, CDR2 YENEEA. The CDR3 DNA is TGTGCCAGCAGCTCTGGACTAGCGGGAGGAGAGACCCAGTACTTC. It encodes CASSSGLAGGETQYF.

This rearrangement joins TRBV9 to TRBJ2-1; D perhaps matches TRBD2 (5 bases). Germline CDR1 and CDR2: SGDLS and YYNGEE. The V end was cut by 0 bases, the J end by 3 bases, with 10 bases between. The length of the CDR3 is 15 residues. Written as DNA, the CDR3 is TGTGCCAGCAGCGTAGGGCCGGACTTCTACAATGAGCAGTTCTTC. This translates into CASSVGPDFYNEQFF.

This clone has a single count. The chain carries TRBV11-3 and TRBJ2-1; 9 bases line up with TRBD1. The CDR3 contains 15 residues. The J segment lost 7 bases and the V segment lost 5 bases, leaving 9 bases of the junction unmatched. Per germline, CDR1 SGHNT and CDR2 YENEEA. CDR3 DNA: TGTGCCAGCAGCCCTAGACGCGGGACAGGGAATGAGCAGTTCTTC. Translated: CASSPRRGTGNEQFF.

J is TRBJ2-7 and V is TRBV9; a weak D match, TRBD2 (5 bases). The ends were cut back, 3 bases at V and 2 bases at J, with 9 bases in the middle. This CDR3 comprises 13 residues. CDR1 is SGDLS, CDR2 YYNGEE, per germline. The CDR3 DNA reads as TGTGCCAGCAGCGCCGGGATAACCTACGAGCAGTACTTC. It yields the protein CASSAGITYEQYF.